The rows below give T cell receptor beta chains drawn from one sample of a study of blood T cell repertoires in COVID-19. Data came from immunoSEQ multiplex PCR; TCRdb stores just in-frame clones and leaves some out. The sample has under 200,000 clones; 75% to 95% are singletons. What was sequenced was peripheral blood. The receptors come from a man aged 50 or older with acute or convalescent COVID-19. Both conserved end residues are part of each CDR3. Fields, in order: J gene, D gene, V gene, CDR3 protein. The D gene is left open where the match is weak.

J gene: TRBJ2-3; D gene: -; V gene: TRBV29-1; CDR3 protein: CSVVPRSDTQYF
J gene: TRBJ1-2; D gene: -; V gene: TRBV29-1; CDR3 protein: CSAAYGNYGYTF
J gene: TRBJ2-3; D gene: TRBD2; V gene: TRBV10-3; CDR3 protein: CAIRQRGNTDTQYF
J gene: TRBJ2-7; D gene: TRBD2; V gene: TRBV5-5; CDR3 protein: CASSLVASGYEQYF
J gene: TRBJ1-3; D gene: TRBD1; V gene: TRBV3-1/TRBV3-2; CDR3 protein: CASSQGPGQGNTIYF
J gene: TRBJ1-2; D gene: -; V gene: TRBV9; CDR3 protein: CASSGENYGYTF
J gene: TRBJ2-7; D gene: TRBD2; V gene: TRBV5-4; CDR3 protein: CASSLGGSRREQYF
J gene: TRBJ1-5; D gene: -; V gene: TRBV3-1/TRBV3-2; CDR3 protein: CASSQGQVQVSNQPQHF
J gene: TRBJ2-1; D gene: TRBD2; V gene: TRBV2; CDR3 protein: CASRGLAGYNEQFF
J gene: TRBJ2-1; D gene: TRBD1; V gene: TRBV28; CDR3 protein: CATRPGGYGNEQFF
J gene: TRBJ1-1; D gene: -; V gene: TRBV6-6; CDR3 protein: CASSYSAGNTEAFF
J gene: TRBJ2-3; D gene: TRBD2; V gene: TRBV10-3; CDR3 protein: CAISAPMGGGGGDTQYF
J gene: TRBJ2-2; D gene: -; V gene: TRBV24-1; CDR3 protein: CATSDFRTGNTGELFF
J gene: TRBJ2-1; D gene: -; V gene: TRBV25-1; CDR3 protein: CASTTGGVTGEQFF
J gene: TRBJ1-3; D gene: -; V gene: TRBV19; CDR3 protein: CASRRGWATSSGNTIYF
J gene: TRBJ1-1; D gene: TRBD1; V gene: TRBV5-1; CDR3 protein: CASSLVAGGTEAFF
J gene: TRBJ2-5; D gene: -; V gene: TRBV21-1; CDR3 protein: CASSNREDGSSETQYF
J gene: TRBJ2-7; D gene: TRBD1; V gene: TRBV2; CDR3 protein: CASSVDRTYPRDEQYF
J gene: TRBJ2-3; D gene: TRBD2; V gene: TRBV7-9; CDR3 protein: CASSSAGTSGRESTDTQYF
J gene: TRBJ1-5; D gene: -; V gene: TRBV15; CDR3 protein: CATSGTTNQPQHF
J gene: TRBJ1-2; D gene: TRBD1; V gene: TRBV5-1; CDR3 protein: CASSPGQGSTYGYTF
J gene: TRBJ1-2; D gene: TRBD1; V gene: TRBV30; CDR3 protein: CAWSVLGQGPSYGYTF
J gene: TRBJ1-1; D gene: TRBD1; V gene: TRBV3-1/TRBV3-2; CDR3 protein: CASTWDRKNTEAFF
J gene: TRBJ2-1; D gene: -; V gene: TRBV6-5; CDR3 protein: CASRPGHYNEQFF
J gene: TRBJ1-1; D gene: -; V gene: TRBV2; CDR3 protein: CASKSEGVNTEAFF
J gene: TRBJ2-5; D gene: TRBD2; V gene: TRBV4-2; CDR3 protein: CASSPLTSGRYLESQETQYF
J gene: TRBJ1-5; D gene: -; V gene: TRBV19; CDR3 protein: CASSIGRGDQPQHF
J gene: TRBJ1-3; D gene: -; V gene: TRBV9; CDR3 protein: CASSVQATGNTIYF
J gene: TRBJ1-1; D gene: -; V gene: TRBV18; CDR3 protein: CASSQATGNTEAFF
J gene: TRBJ1-6; D gene: -; V gene: TRBV2; CDR3 protein: CASSEGAGDNSPLHF
J gene: TRBJ1-4; D gene: TRBD1; V gene: TRBV29-1; CDR3 protein: CSVALDRGQSEKLFF
J gene: TRBJ2-3; D gene: -; V gene: TRBV27; CDR3 protein: CASRIASSDTQYF
J gene: TRBJ2-1; D gene: -; V gene: TRBV6-5; CDR3 protein: CASRYGLGGYNEQFF
J gene: TRBJ1-2; D gene: TRBD1; V gene: TRBV15; CDR3 protein: CATSGRQGTNNYGYTF
J gene: TRBJ1-1; D gene: -; V gene: TRBV7-8; CDR3 protein: CASSLVGGIRNTEAFF
J gene: TRBJ2-2; D gene: -; V gene: TRBV28; CDR3 protein: CASNRWENTGELFF
J gene: TRBJ1-1; D gene: TRBD1; V gene: TRBV28; CDR3 protein: CASSLSGTGNPEAFF
J gene: TRBJ2-7; D gene: -; V gene: TRBV19; CDR3 protein: CASSIGGRYEQYF
J gene: TRBJ2-5; D gene: TRBD2; V gene: TRBV4-1; CDR3 protein: CASSLRAGGAETQYF
J gene: TRBJ1-2; D gene: -; V gene: TRBV3-1/TRBV3-2; CDR3 protein: CASSQAGGGENGYTF
J gene: TRBJ2-3; D gene: -; V gene: TRBV9; CDR3 protein: CASSVESGHTDTQYF
J gene: TRBJ2-5; D gene: -; V gene: TRBV6-6; CDR3 protein: CASSSRREETQYF
J gene: TRBJ2-1; D gene: -; V gene: TRBV7-8; CDR3 protein: CASSPLLGYNEQFF
J gene: TRBJ2-7; D gene: -; V gene: TRBV27; CDR3 protein: CASSPYGQTYEQYF
J gene: TRBJ2-5; D gene: TRBD1; V gene: TRBV5-1; CDR3 protein: CASSLVAGGGETQYF
J gene: TRBJ1-1; D gene: -; V gene: TRBV5-1; CDR3 protein: CASWSQMGGEAFF